The entry that follows covers one TCR beta chain sequence. This sample is drawn from a study of blood T cell repertoires in COVID-19. Overall study: In each case, the material was cDNA or gDNA derived from T cells, B-cell-depleted T cells, or PBMCs.

This CDR3 region has 14 residues. V shed 1 base and J shed 2 bases, with 4 bases lying between them. In germline, CDR1 is SGDLS, CDR2 YYNGEE. Profiled with immunoSEQ multiplex PCR; TCRdb holds only in-frame clones, not every one. The table shows about 240,000 clones, with around four fifths occurring only once. The chain has TRBV9 and TRBJ2-6; no firm D call. The clonotype comes from a woman aged 80 or older with COVID-19, enrolled during active disease. Material for sequencing was peripheral blood. CDR3 bases: TGTGCCAGCAGCGTATTAACTGGGGCCAACGTCCTGACTTTC. This translates into CASSVLTGANVLTF.